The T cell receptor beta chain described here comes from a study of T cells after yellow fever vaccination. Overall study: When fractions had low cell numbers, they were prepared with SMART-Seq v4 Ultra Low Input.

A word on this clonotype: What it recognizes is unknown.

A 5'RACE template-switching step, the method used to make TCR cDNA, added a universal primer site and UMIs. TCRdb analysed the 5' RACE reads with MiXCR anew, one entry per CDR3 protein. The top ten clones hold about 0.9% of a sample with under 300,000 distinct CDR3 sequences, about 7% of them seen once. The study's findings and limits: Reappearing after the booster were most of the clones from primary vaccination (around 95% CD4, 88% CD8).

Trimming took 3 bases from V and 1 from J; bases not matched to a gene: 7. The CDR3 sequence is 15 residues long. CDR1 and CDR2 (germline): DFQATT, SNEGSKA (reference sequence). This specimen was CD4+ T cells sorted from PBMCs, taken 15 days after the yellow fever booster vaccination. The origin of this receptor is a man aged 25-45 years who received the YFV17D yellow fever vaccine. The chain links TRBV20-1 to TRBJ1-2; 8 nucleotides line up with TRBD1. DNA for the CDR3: TGCAGTGCTAGGGCCAGACAGGGGAGTAACTATGGCTACACCTTC. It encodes CSARARQGSNYGYTF.